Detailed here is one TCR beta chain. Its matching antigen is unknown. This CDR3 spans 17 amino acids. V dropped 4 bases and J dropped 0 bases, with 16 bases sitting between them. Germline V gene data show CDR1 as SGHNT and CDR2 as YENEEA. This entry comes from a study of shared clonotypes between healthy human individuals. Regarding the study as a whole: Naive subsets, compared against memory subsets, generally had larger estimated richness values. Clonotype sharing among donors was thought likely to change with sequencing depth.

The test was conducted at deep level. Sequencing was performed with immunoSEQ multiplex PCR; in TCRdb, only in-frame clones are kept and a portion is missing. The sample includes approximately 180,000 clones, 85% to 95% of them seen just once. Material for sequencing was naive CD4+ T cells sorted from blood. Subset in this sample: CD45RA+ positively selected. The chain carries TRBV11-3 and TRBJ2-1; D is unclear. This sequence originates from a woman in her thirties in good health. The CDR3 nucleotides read TGTGCCAGCAGCTCTAATTACCAGACGGGCTCCTACAATGAGCAGTTCTTC. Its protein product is CASSSNYQTGSYNEQFF.